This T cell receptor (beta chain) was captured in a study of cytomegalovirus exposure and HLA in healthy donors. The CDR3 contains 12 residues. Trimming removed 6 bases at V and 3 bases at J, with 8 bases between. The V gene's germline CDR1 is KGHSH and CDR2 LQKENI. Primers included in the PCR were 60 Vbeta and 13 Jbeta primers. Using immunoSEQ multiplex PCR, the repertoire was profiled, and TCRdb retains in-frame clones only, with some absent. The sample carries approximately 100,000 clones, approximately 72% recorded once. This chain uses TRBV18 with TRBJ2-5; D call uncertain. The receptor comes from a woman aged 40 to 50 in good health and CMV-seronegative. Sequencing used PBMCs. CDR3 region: CASSRVKETQYF. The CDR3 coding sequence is TGTGCCAGCTCCCGCGTGAAAGAGACCCAGTACTTC.